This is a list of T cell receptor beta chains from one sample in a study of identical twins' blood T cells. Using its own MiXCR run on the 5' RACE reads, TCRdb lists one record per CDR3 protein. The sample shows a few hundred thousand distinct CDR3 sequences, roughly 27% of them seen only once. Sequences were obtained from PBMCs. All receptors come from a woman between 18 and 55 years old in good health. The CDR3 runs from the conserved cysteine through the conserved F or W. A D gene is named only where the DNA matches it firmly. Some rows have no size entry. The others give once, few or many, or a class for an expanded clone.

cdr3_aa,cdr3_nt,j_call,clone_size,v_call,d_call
CASSLSAGSPDTQYF,TGCGCCAGCAGCTTGTCGGCGGGGTCCCCAGATACGCAGTATTTT,TRBJ2-3,NA,TRBV5-1,NA
CSASPGTSGHTYEQYF,TGCAGTGCTAGTCCCGGGACTAGCGGGCACACCTACGAGCAGTACTTC,TRBJ2-7,few,TRBV20-1,TRBD2
CAYSIGAAREAGELFF,TGTGCCTATAGTATAGGCGCAGCCAGGGAGGCCGGGGAGCTGTTCTTT,TRBJ2-2,NA,TRBV19,NA
CASSYTLGANTEAFF,TGTGCCAGCAGTTACACACTGGGAGCGAACACTGAAGCTTTCTTT,TRBJ1-1,NA,TRBV6-6,NA
CSARGPGAGNQPQHF,TGCAGTGCTAGAGGGCCCGGGGCAGGTAATCAGCCCCAGCATTTT,TRBJ1-5,NA,TRBV20-1,NA
CASSPTRGQGRTEAFF,TGTGCCAGCTCACCTACCCGTGGACAGGGACGGACTGAAGCTTTCTTT,TRBJ1-1,once,TRBV18,TRBD1
CSANRQGAYEQYF,TGCAGTGCTAACCGACAGGGGGCCTACGAGCAGTACTTC,TRBJ2-7,once,TRBV20-1,TRBD1
CASSPIGTGARNEQFF,TGTGCCAGCTCACCGATTGGGACAGGGGCGCGAAATGAGCAGTTCTTC,TRBJ2-1,NA,TRBV18,TRBD1
CASSQDAGNEQFF,TGTGCCAGCAGCCAAGATGCGGGTAATGAGCAGTTCTTC,TRBJ2-1,NA,TRBV3-1,NA
CASSLGAANSEAFF,TGTGCCAGCAGTTTAGGGGCAGCCAACAGTGAAGCTTTCTTT,TRBJ1-1,few,TRBV12-3/TRBV12-4,NA
CASSLTRGYGYTF,TGTGCCAGCAGCTTAACCAGGGGCTATGGCTACACCTTC,TRBJ1-2,NA,TRBV7-2,NA
CASGSEKSRKSSETQYF,TGCGCCAGCGGTTCCGAGAAGAGCAGAAAGAGTTCAGAGACCCAGTACTTC,TRBJ2-5,NA,TRBV10-2,NA
CASSVGDPGNEQFF,TGTGCCAGCAGCGTAGGGGATCCGGGCAATGAGCAGTTCTTC,TRBJ2-1,NA,TRBV9,NA
CATSGRFNEKLFF,TGTGCCACCTCAGGGAGGTTTAATGAAAAACTGTTTTTT,TRBJ1-4,many,TRBV25-1,NA
CASSNGPGLAYEQFF,TGTGCCAGTAGTAACGGCCCTGGACTAGCTTATGAGCAGTTCTTC,TRBJ2-1,NA,TRBV19,TRBD2